This TCR beta chain was identified in a study of early T cells in non-severe SARS-CoV-2 infection. Looking at the study overall: Sequenced material consisted of bulk RNA (from unsorted whole blood), and chains were unpaired.

Unique molecular identifiers were affixed to single, distinct cDNA molecules. TCRdb reprocessed the 5' RACE reads with MiXCR, giving one entry per CDR3 protein. The repertoire includes 66,000 or so distinct CDR3 sequences, around 14% of them detected once, and over 6.5% sits in the top ten. Overall study results and limits: Database matching using VDJdb favored anti-spike CD8 responses, with private and CD4 specificities left missing.

Notes on this clonotype: Its target is unknown.

The CDR3 extends over 15 amino acids. Per the germline V gene, CDR1 is MRHNA and CDR2 is SNTAGT. V lost 4 bases and J lost 2; bases outside the gene matches: 4. The receptor's source is an adult who was a healthcare worker with PCR-confirmed SARS-CoV-2 infection or an uninfected control (not recorded which). The specimen sequenced was whole blood. The rearrangement joins TRBV6-4 to TRBJ2-5; 10 nucleotides align to TRBD2. The CDR3 spells CASSVRAGGQETQYF. The CDR3 DNA sequence: TGTGCCAGCAGTGTACGAGCGGGAGGGCAAGAGACCCAGTACTTC.